This TCR beta chain emerged from a study of OX40 agonist ivuxolimab in advanced cancers. Turning to the study itself: Patients were infused with ivuxolimab every 2 weeks at 0.01 to 10 mg/kg. Males comprised approximately 81% of the group, whose mean age was 60 years (range roughly 20 to 90). Patients with prior anti-PD-1, anti-PD-L1 or anti-CTLA-4 therapy were eligible; roughly 41% had some.

Method: immunoSEQ multiplex PCR; TCRdb's copy keeps in-frame clones and lacks some. In the table there are about 160,000 clones, 90% to 95% of which are singletons. Germline V CDR1 and CDR2: SSHAT, FNYEAQ (reference sequence). The CDR3 is 14 amino acids. Trimming took off 1 base at V and 8 bases at J, with 12 bases between the two ends. Source: CD4+ or CD8+ T cells sorted from blood, taken in a trial of the OX40 agonist ivuxolimab. The sequence derives from an adult with an advanced solid tumor such as melanoma, head and neck, liver or kidney cancer. The genes are TRBV7-7 and TRBJ2-1; perhaps TRBD2 as D (7 bases). CDR3 nucleotide sequence: TGTGCCAGCAGCTTAGAGGGGGGGGACGATGAGCAGTTCTTC. Encoded protein: CASSLEGGDDEQFF. The variable domain in full, completed from reference TRBV7-7 and TRBJ2-1, reads GAGVSQSPRYKVTKRGQDVTLRCDPISSHATLYWYQQALGQGPEFLTYFNYEAQPDKSGLPSDRFSAERPEGSISTLTIQRTEQRDSAMYRCASSLEGGDDEQFFGPGTRLTVL.